The 15 T cell receptor beta chains given below trace back to one sample, sequenced in a study of T cells in tuberculosis (dated by TCRdb to the late 2010s). Libraries were built with the immunoSEQ multiplex PCR assay. Held by TCRdb, this immuneACCESS table contains in-frame sequences only and omits some clones. Under half of the omission traces to an unresolved V gene where checked; the cause of the rest is unknown. For this sample there are under 35,000 clones; 92% appear just once. Approximately 7% of the sample is taken by the ten largest. In light of the paper, this sample's time point label describes: new active TB diagnosis, blood taken before or within 7 days of starting treatment. The sample here was PBMCs, taken at tuberculosis diagnosis. These receptor sequences come from an adult with tuberculosis. Some clones in this sample may be carry-over from other donors' samples.

The V call is TRBV7-2, the J call TRBJ2-1; the match to TRBD2 covers 12 bases. CDR1 and CDR2 (germline): SGHTA, FQGNSA. V gave up 2 bases and J gave up 7 bases; unmatched junction bases: 0. The CDR3 has 14 amino acids. For the CDR3, the DNA is TGTGCCAGCAGCTTACTAGCGGGGGGGAATGAGCAGTTCTTC. Its translation is CASSLLAGGNEQFF.

The CDR3 spells CASSFRLAGGYEQYF. Written as DNA, the CDR3 is TGTGCCAGCAGCTTCCGACTAGCGGGGGGCTACGAGCAGTACTTC. V usage is TRBV13 and J usage is TRBJ2-7; 13 positions match TRBD2. J lost 3 bases, V lost 3 bases, and 2 bases had no gene match. CDR1 and CDR2 from the germline V gene are PRHDT and FYEKMQ (reference sequence). The CDR3 consists of 15 residues.

The rearrangement links TRBV25-1 to TRBJ2-7, with a possible D match to TRBD1 (7 bases). Germline loops: CDR1 MGHDK, CDR2 SYGVNS. The germline V and J ends were trimmed by 4 bases and 4 bases, with 20 bases remaining between them. The CDR3 covers 16 residues. The CDR3 spells CASSGPDREAHYEQYF. The CDR3 DNA is TGTGCCAGCAGTGGACCCGACAGGGAGGCCCATTACGAGCAGTACTTC.

This clone was found once. Here the CDR3 reads CASSHYGTGRHQPQHF. The DNA for the CDR3 is TGTGCCAGCAGCCACTACGGGACAGGGAGGCATCAGCCCCAGCATTTT. This sequence joins TRBV27 and TRBJ1-5, with 9 bases that match TRBD1. The CDR3 has 16 amino acids. Germline CDR1 MNHEY, CDR2 SMNVEV (reference sequence). With V trimmed by 6 bases and J by 5 bases, 11 bases remained unmatched.

This clone was seen just once. The chain links TRBV11-1 to TRBJ2-2; D possibly corresponds to TRBD2 (5 bases). This CDR3 is 16 amino acids long. Trimming shortened V by 5 bases and J by 4 bases, and 17 bases separated the two germline ends. Germline V lookup: CDR1 SGHAT, CDR2 FQDESV (reference sequence). CDR3 bases: TGTGCCAGCAGCGGGCCCTCGGGGTTAGGCACCGGGGAGCTGTTTTTT. It specifies CASSGPSGLGTGELFF.

This chain joins TRBV6-1 and TRBJ1-2; D is uncertain. Germline CDR1 is MNHNS and CDR2 is SASEGT. The CDR3 sequence is 15 residues long. Trimming removed 2 bases at V and 4 bases at J, with 14 bases between. CDR3 nucleotide sequence: TGTGCCAGCAGTGAACTTGATCGGGATCCCTATGGCTACACCTTC. Its protein is CASSELDRDPYGYTF.

V is TRBV5-1 and J is TRBJ2-1, with 9 bases identical to TRBD1. The J segment lost 6 bases and the V segment lost 5 bases, leaving 6 bases of the junction unmatched. The CDR3 runs to 14 residues. The germline V gene has CDR1 SGHRS and CDR2 YFSETQ. CDR3 sequence reads: CASRTGTGSNEQFF. In nucleotides, the CDR3 is TGCGCCAGCAGAACCGGGACAGGGTCCAATGAGCAGTTCTTC.

This chain joins TRBV18 and TRBJ1-3, with TRBD1 matching 7 bases. The CDR3 extends over 14 amino acids. Germline V gene sequence: CDR1 KGHSH, CDR2 LQKENI. V lost 3 bases, J lost 3 bases, and 2 bases stayed unmatched. As DNA, the CDR3 is TGTGCCAGCTCACCGACAGGGAATGGAAACACCATATATTTT. It specifies CASSPTGNGNTIYF.

The rearrangement uses TRBV6-1 and TRBJ2-7; 9 nucleotides line up with TRBD2. The germline V gene encodes CDR1 MNHNS and CDR2 SASEGT. J lost 0 bases, V lost 10 bases, and 4 bases had no gene match. The length of the CDR3 is 13 residues. The CDR3 here is CATKAGGSYEQYF. The CDR3, as DNA: TGTGCCACAAAAGCGGGGGGCTCCTACGAGCAGTACTTC.

This clone has just one count. The chain has TRBV7-2 and TRBJ2-2; TRBD1 is a possible D gene (6 bases). The ends were cut back, 5 bases at V and 12 bases at J, with 19 bases in the middle. The germline V gene has CDR1 SGHTA and CDR2 FQGNSA. The CDR3 consists of 14 residues. The CDR3 sequence is CASSPPAGDLKLFF. The CDR3 bases are TGTGCCAGCAGCCCCCCCGCAGGGGACCTGAAGCTGTTTTTT.

The chain is built from TRBV18 and TRBJ2-3, with TRBD1 identical over 9 bases. The length of the CDR3 is 18 residues. Germline lookup yields CDR1 KGHSH and CDR2 LQKENI. V trimming: 4 bases; J trimming: 6 bases; junction bases outside the gene matches: 17. CDR3 residues: CASSRKGGTGQGSDTQYF. CDR3 bases: TGTGCCAGCTCACGAAAAGGGGGGACGGGACAGGGATCGGATACGCAGTATTTT.

This clone was observed a single time. The rearrangement links TRBV14 to TRBJ2-7, with TRBD2 matching over 7 bases. CDR1 is SGHDN and CDR2 is FVKESK in the germline V gene. This CDR3 has 9 residues. CDR3 nucleotide sequence: TGTGGATGGCGGGGGGAGCAGTACTTC. It yields the protein CGWRGEQYF.

The chain couples TRBV27 to TRBJ1-1; tentative D call: TRBD1 (5 bases). This CDR3 is 13 amino acids long. The V gene's germline CDR1 is MNHEY and CDR2 SMNVEV (reference sequence). V shed 5 bases and J shed 1 base, with 8 bases lying between them. The CDR3 nucleotides are TGTGCCAGCAGTGGGGCGCCGAACACTGAAGCTTTCTTT. This gives the protein CASSGAPNTEAFF.

The chain recombines TRBV7-6 with TRBJ1-2; TRBD1 matches at 8 bases. CDR3 length: 14 amino acids. With V trimmed by 2 bases and J by 8 bases, 7 bases remained unmatched. The germline CDR1 and CDR2 sequences are SGHVS and FNYEAQ. Here the CDR3 reads CASSLTPQGAGYTF. The CDR3 DNA follows: TGTGCCAGCAGCTTAACCCCCCAGGGGGCGGGCTACACCTTC.

The gene calls are TRBV7-9 and TRBJ1-5; no definite D call. V gave up 3 bases and J gave up 3 bases, with 15 bases separating them. CDR1 and CDR2 (germline): SEHNR, FQNEAQ (reference sequence). This CDR3 has 16 residues. The CDR3 DNA follows: TGTGCCAGCAGCTTGAGGGTCCCCCGGTACAATCAGCCCCAGCATTTT. Amino acid sequence: CASSLRVPRYNQPQHF.